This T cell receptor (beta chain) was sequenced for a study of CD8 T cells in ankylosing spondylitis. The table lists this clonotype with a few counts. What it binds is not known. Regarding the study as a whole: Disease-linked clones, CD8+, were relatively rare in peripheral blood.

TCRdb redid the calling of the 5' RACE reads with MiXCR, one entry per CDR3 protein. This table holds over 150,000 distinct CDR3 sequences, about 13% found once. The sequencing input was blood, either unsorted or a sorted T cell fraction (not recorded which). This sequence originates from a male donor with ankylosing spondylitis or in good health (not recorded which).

The CDR3 DNA is TGTGCCAGCAGGCTGGACCTCTTCTCCTACGAGCAGTACTTC. Translating it yields CASRLDLFSYEQYF. The chain has TRBV6-1 and TRBJ2-7; D remains ambiguous. Germline V CDR1 and CDR2: MNHNS, SASEGT. The CDR3 length is 14 residues. V shed 6 bases and J shed 0 bases, with 12 bases lying between them.